The 24 T cell receptor beta chains below were found in one sample sequenced in a study of low-dose radiotherapy and immunotherapy resistance in tumors. cDNA synthesis used a TRAV/TRBV-specific primer set for both chains. With a constant-region primer and a V-primer adapter, TCRs were subjected to 20 PCR cycles of amplification. TCRdb redid the calling of the reads with MiXCR, one entry per CDR3 protein. The sample includes approximately 91,000 distinct CDR3 sequences, more than 20% of them seen just once. Stated time point: after trial treatment. Regarding treatment: LDRT plus nivolumab, ipilimumab, low-dose cyclophosphamide and aspirin (RACIN trial). The source was PBMCs, collected after low-dose radiotherapy plus immunotherapy. These receptors were collected from a female donor with ovarian cancer.

In its sample, this clonotype was seen many times. The chain employs TRBV20-1 and TRBJ2-5; unclear D gene. V was pared by 0 bases and J by 4 bases, with 15 bases between. The CDR3 sequence is 15 residues long. Per the germline V gene, CDR1 is DFQATT and CDR2 is SNEGSKA (reference sequence). Here the CDR3 reads CSARDRSGVRETQYF. CDR3 DNA sequence: TGCAGTGCTAGAGATCGAAGTGGGGTGAGAGAGACCCAGTACTTC.

V usage is TRBV7-6 and J usage is TRBJ2-5; either TRBD1 or TRBD2 may supply D (6 bases each). Germline-derived CDR1 and CDR2 are SGHVS and FNYEAQ. V was clipped by 6 bases and J by 5 bases, with 13 bases between them. The CDR3 runs 13 residues. In DNA form, the CDR3 reads TGTGCCAGCAGTACCGGAGGGGGGGAGACCCAGTACTTC. It encodes CASSTGGGETQYF.

Of note for this clonotype: An end of the junction does not agree with germline; a read error may underlie this. The chain joins TRBV5-8 to TRBJ1-3; D might be TRBD1 (6 bases). Germline V gene sequence: CDR1 SGHTS, CDR2 YDEGEE. This CDR3 is built from 17 residues. CDR3 region: CASSLVPTGLSGNTIYF. The CDR3 nucleotides read TGCGCCAGCAGCTTGGTCCCGACAGGCCTCTCTGGAAACACCATATATTTT.

This clonotype was counted ten times or more. V usage is TRBV18 and J usage is TRBJ1-4; 7 bases fit TRBD1. CDR1 and CDR2 from the germline V gene are KGHSH and LQKENI. The junction had 9 bases not matched to a gene; V was cut back by 3 bases and J by 8 bases. CDR3 size: 15 residues. As DNA, the CDR3 is TGTGCCAGCTCACCGGACAGGACTAAGGGGGAAAAACTGTTTTTT. Translated: CASSPDRTKGEKLFF.

This clonotype was counted ten times or more. V gene TRBV9 combines with J gene TRBJ1-3, with D possibly being TRBD1 (5 bases). The V gene lost 4 bases and the J gene lost 1 base, with 15 bases spanning the gap. The CDR3 spans 16 residues. Germline CDR1 SGDLS, CDR2 YYNGEE. This CDR3 is CASSSRQGGSGNTIYF. The CDR3 DNA reads as TGTGCCAGCAGCAGCCGCCAGGGAGGATCTGGAAACACCATATATTTT.

This clonotype was seen more than once but under ten times. Only one base separates this from a far larger clonotype, so it likely reflects a read error. The genes are TRBV14 and TRBJ2-2, with D perhaps matching TRBD1 (6 bases). The CDR3 is made up of 13 amino acids. Germline V gene data show CDR1 as SGHDN and CDR2 as FVKESK. V lost 5 bases, J lost 13 bases, and 17 bases lay in between. Written as DNA, the CDR3 is TGTGCCAGCAGCGGGACACCCCACCGTGTGCTGTTTTTT. Protein sequence: CASSGTPHRVLFF.

This clonotype was counted ten times or more. The chain couples TRBV6-6 to TRBJ2-3, with D unresolved. Trimming stripped 6 bases from V and 0 bases from J, with 4 bases between. There are 12 residues in the CDR3. The germline gives CDR1 MNHNY, CDR2 SVGAGI (reference sequence). CDR3 protein: CASRLSTDTQYF. The CDR3 DNA is TGTGCCAGCAGGCTGAGCACAGATACGCAGTATTTT.

The chain couples TRBV5-1 to TRBJ1-4; tentative D call: TRBD1 (5 bases). The CDR3 covers 15 residues. Germline V gene lookup returns CDR1 SGHRS and CDR2 YFSETQ. The V end was cut by 3 bases, the J end by 2 bases, with 11 bases between. CDR3 sequence reads: CASSSGYTTNEKLFF. The CDR3 DNA reads as TGCGCCAGCAGCTCAGGGTATACGACTAATGAAAAACTGTTTTTT.

This clonotype has ten or more counts. The J gene is TRBJ2-1, the V gene TRBV6-5; D gene unclear. This CDR3 has 15 residues. Germline loops: CDR1 MNHEY, CDR2 SVGAGI. Trimming cost V 6 bases and J 4 bases, with 16 bases left between them. For the CDR3, the DNA is TGTGCCAGCAGGCCGACGGCCCCTGCGTACAATGAGCAGTTCTTC. Protein product: CASRPTAPAYNEQFF.

This clonotype was found many times. The rearrangement joins TRBV6-5 to TRBJ2-2, with 11 bases identical to TRBD2. The germline V gene encodes CDR1 MNHEY and CDR2 SVGAGI. This CDR3 comprises 16 residues. Trimming cost V 6 bases and J 7 bases; bases outside gene matches: 10. Here the CDR3 DNA reads TGTGCCAGCAGCTATAGCGGGAGGGCCGGGGACGGGGAGCTGTTTTTT. Translated, it gives CASSYSGRAGDGELFF.

This clonotype was seen only once. V usage is TRBV6-6 and J usage is TRBJ2-7; 12 bases are a match to TRBD2. This CDR3 has 15 residues. The junction had 5 bases not matched to a gene; V was cut back by 2 bases and J by 6 bases. Looked up from germline, CDR1 is MNHNY and CDR2 is SVGAGI (reference sequence). CDR3: CASSYTRTSGAEQYF. The CDR3 bases are TGTGCCAGCAGTTACACGAGGACTAGCGGGGCCGAGCAGTACTTC.

This clonotype was picked up many times. The chain links TRBV12-3 or TRBV12-4 to TRBJ1-3; D gene ambiguous. V dropped 6 bases and J dropped 6 bases, with 9 bases sitting between them. The CDR3 covers 12 residues. CDR3 nucleotides: TGTGCCAGCAGCACTCTGGAAAACACCATATATTTT. Amino acids: CASSTLENTIYF.

This clonotype was recorded many times. The chain is built from TRBV6-2 or TRBV6-3 and TRBJ1-3; TRBD1 might be the D (6 bases). The CDR3 length is 14 residues. In germline, CDR1 is MNHEY, CDR2 SVGEGT. The V gene lost 6 bases and the J gene lost 0 bases, with 9 bases spanning the gap. The CDR3 nucleotides read TGTGCCAGCAGCGGGACAAACTCTGGAAACACCATATATTTT. Amino acid sequence: CASSGTNSGNTIYF.

The chain carries TRBV28 and TRBJ1-5, with D hard to call. Germline CDR1 and CDR2: MDHEN and SYDVKM. Trimming took off 1 base at V and 3 bases at J, with 7 bases between the two ends. The CDR3 is made up of 14 amino acids. Here the CDR3 DNA reads TGTGCCAGCAGTTTATTTCAGTTCAATCAGCCCCAGCATTTT. Translation: CASSLFQFNQPQHF.

As concerns this clonotype: It differs at one base from a far larger clone, so likely a read error. This rearrangement joins TRBV6-4 to TRBJ2-7; the match to TRBD2 covers 7 bases. Trimming removed 8 bases from V and 7 bases from J; junction bases left unmatched: 14. The CDR3 contains 14 residues. The V gene's germline CDR1 is MRHNA and CDR2 SNTAGT. The CDR3 DNA follows: TGTGCCAGCGCCAATGTAGCGGGTCTCGGAGAGCAGTACTTC. Translation: CASANVAGLGEQYF.

In this sample, this clonotype turned up many times. This CDR3 is CASSLVSRDEQFF. The CDR3 DNA reads TGTGCCAGCAGCTTGGTGTCTAGAGATGAGCAGTTCTTC. This rearrangement joins TRBV5-4 to TRBJ2-1; D not certain. Per the germline V gene, CDR1 is SGHNT and CDR2 is YYREEE (reference sequence). The length of the CDR3 is 13 residues. V lost 0 bases, J lost 8 bases, and 9 bases lay in between. Variable domain in full (rest from reference TRBV5-4 and TRBJ2-1): ETGVTQSPTHLIKTRGQQVTLRCSSQSGHNTVSWYQQALGQGPQFIFQYYREEENGRGNFPPRFSGLQFPNYSSELNVNALELDDSALYLCASSLVSRDEQFFGPGTRLTVL.

This clonotype was seen repeatedly, ten times or more. The chain is built from TRBV7-6 and TRBJ2-7; D is tentatively TRBD1 or TRBD2 (5 bases each). The V gene lost 5 bases and the J gene lost 0 bases, with 14 bases spanning the gap. This CDR3 has 15 residues. Germline CDR1 and CDR2: SGHVS and FNYEAQ. CDR3 sequence reads: CASSIRDASSYEQYF. CDR3 nucleotides: TGTGCCAGCAGCATCCGGGACGCCAGCTCCTACGAGCAGTACTTC.

This clonotype came up many times. CDR3 loop: CASSPGPLSTPYGYTF. DNA of the CDR3: TGTGCCAGCAGCCCGGGACCGCTCTCAACCCCCTATGGCTACACCTTC. This chain connects TRBV5-3 to TRBJ1-2; D possibly corresponds to TRBD1 (5 bases). TRBV5-3 carries the ORF label, with uncertain function. This CDR3 has 16 residues. Trimming took 8 bases from V and 4 from J, leaving 24 bases between them.

This clonotype has at least ten counts. This sequence joins TRBV7-2 and TRBJ2-2, with D perhaps TRBD2 (7 bases). The CDR3 is 14 amino acids. The germline gives CDR1 SGHTA, CDR2 FQGNSA. The CDR3 sequence: CALREGGTEGELFF. CDR3 in DNA: TGTGCGCTAAGGGAGGGGGGGACGGAAGGGGAGCTGTTTTTT.

At least ten counts were recorded for this clonotype. The chain links TRBV27 to TRBJ2-1, with D perhaps matching TRBD1 (5 bases). Trimming left V 0 bases short and J 11 bases short, with 8 bases between. The V gene's germline CDR1 is MNHEY and CDR2 SMNVEV (reference sequence). The CDR3 covers 12 residues. The CDR3 region is CASSLSTEKQFF. The CDR3 bases are TGTGCCAGCAGTTTATCGACAGAAAAGCAGTTCTTC.

In its sample, this clonotype was seen many times. The rearrangement links TRBV19 to TRBJ2-2; 10 bases are shared with TRBD1. The CDR3 runs 17 residues. V lost 2 bases and J lost 4; bases outside the gene matches: 7. The V gene's germline CDR1 is LNHDA and CDR2 SQIVND (reference sequence). CDR3 sequence: CASSIRGTGVSTGELFF. CDR3 sequence (DNA): TGTGCCAGTAGTATACGCGGGACAGGGGTTAGCACCGGGGAGCTGTTTTTT.

This clonotype came up many times. The junction departs from the called germline gene at one end, perhaps through a read error. V is TRBV5-1 and J is TRBJ2-3; D not certain. CDR1 and CDR2 (germline): SGHRS, YFSETQ. The CDR3 length is 12 residues. CDR3 in amino acids: CASSLTTDTQYF. The CDR3 nucleotides are TGTGCCAGCAGCCTTACTACAGATACGCAGTATTTT.

This clonotype was seen at least ten times. V is TRBV20-1 and J is TRBJ2-7; TRBD1 matches at 7 bases. The CDR3 covers 14 residues. Unmatched junction bases numbered 7, after V lost 5 bases and J lost 0 bases. Per germline, CDR1 DFQATT and CDR2 SNEGSKA (reference sequence). CDR3 region: CSAPDRVNSYEQYF. CDR3 in DNA: TGCAGTGCTCCAGACAGGGTGAACTCCTACGAGCAGTACTTC.

The V gene is TRBV29-1, the J gene TRBJ1-2; D gene unclear. Germline V gene sequence: CDR1 SQVTM, CDR2 ANQGSEA. The CDR3 covers 13 residues. Deletions cut 2 bases from V and 8 bases from J, with 15 bases between. The CDR3 protein is CSVESPGWGGYTF. As DNA, the CDR3 is TGCAGCGTTGAAAGCCCCGGTTGGGGAGGCTACACCTTC.